A single sample gave rise to the 7 T cell receptor beta chains below, sequenced in a study of blood T cell repertoires in COVID-19. Sequenced by immunoSEQ multiplex PCR; TCRdb stores in-frame clones only, minus some. The sample consists of 350,000 to 550,000 clones, around nine tenths of them appearing once. The source material was PBMCs or T cells enriched from blood (not recorded which). All receptors come from a woman aged 18-29 years with acute COVID-19.

The chain employs TRBV5-1 and TRBJ1-1; 7 bases map to TRBD1. The germline CDR1 and CDR2 sequences are SGHRS and YFSETQ. The CDR3 runs to 15 residues. V gave up 2 bases and J gave up 4 bases; unmatched junction bases: 8. The CDR3 DNA is TGCGCCAGCAGCTTCGGAGACAGGGCTATCACTGAAGCTTTCTTT. Its protein is CASSFGDRAITEAFF.

CDR3 DNA: TGTGCCACCAGTGTCCAGGGGGCTGGGGATAATTCACCCCTCCACTTT. It encodes CATSVQGAGDNSPLHF. The rearrangement joins TRBV24-1 to TRBJ1-6, with 8 bases lining up with TRBD1. The CDR3 loop spans 16 amino acids. V was pared by 5 bases and J by 5 bases, with 7 bases of the junction left unmatched. The germline gives CDR1 KGHDR, CDR2 SFDVKD.

The chain is built from TRBV5-4 and TRBJ1-1, with unresolved D. V lost 2 bases, J lost 3 bases, and 11 bases lay in between. Germline CDR1 is SGHNT and CDR2 is YYREEE (reference sequence). The CDR3 is 14 amino acids. CDR3 amino acids: CASSFGGGDTEAFF. In nucleotides, the CDR3 is TGTGCCAGCAGCTTCGGAGGTGGGGACACTGAAGCTTTCTTT.

This rearrangement joins TRBV5-4 to TRBJ1-3, with D tentatively TRBD1 (5 bases). Germline V gene data show CDR1 as SGHNT and CDR2 as YYREEE (reference sequence). The V end lost 0 bases, the J end lost 6 bases, and 10 bases lay between the germline ends. The CDR3 has 14 residues. CDR3 loop: CASSLAGGSNTIYF. The CDR3 DNA follows: TGTGCCAGCAGCTTGGCCGGGGGGTCAAACACCATATATTTT.

This clone turned up a few times. The chain uses TRBV19 and TRBJ2-2; TRBD2 is a possible D gene (7 bases). This CDR3 comprises 14 residues. The germline CDR1 and CDR2 sequences are LNHDA and SQIVND (reference sequence). V lost 7 bases and J 4 bases, leaving 13 bases between the germline ends. DNA for the CDR3: TGTGCCAGTAACGCGGGGGCAGGCACCGGGGAGCTGTTTTTT. Amino acid sequence: CASNAGAGTGELFF.

The chain is built from TRBV7-8 and TRBJ1-5; TRBD1 agrees at 9 bases. J gave up 0 bases and V 0 bases, and 6 bases lay outside the gene matches. The CDR3 has 18 residues. Looked up from germline, CDR1 is SGHVS and CDR2 is FQNEAQ. In DNA form, the CDR3 reads TGTGCCAGCAGCTTAGCGAGGGGACAGGGCTATAGCAATCAGCCCCAGCATTTT. This translates into CASSLARGQGYSNQPQHF. The variable domain in full, with the rest retrieved from reference TRBV7-8 and TRBJ1-5, is GAGVSQSPRYKVAKRGQDVALRCDPISGHVSLFWYQQALGQGPEFLTYFQNEAQLDKSGLPSDRFFAERPEGSVSTLKIQRTQQEDSAVYLCASSLARGQGYSNQPQHFGDGTRLSIL.

The genes are TRBV6-5 and TRBJ1-6; tentatively, D is TRBD1 (5 bases). V gave up 9 bases and J gave up 9 bases, with 18 bases separating them. Germline CDR1 is MNHEY and CDR2 is SVGAGI. The CDR3 has 14 residues. CDR3 sequence (DNA): TGTGCCAGTCGGGGAGGGCAGGGTGGTTCACCCCTCCACTTT. Encoded protein: CASRGGQGGSPLHF.